This T cell receptor beta chain stems from a study of pediatric ulcerative colitis. Regarding the study as a whole: No controls had the two rectal clonotypes shared by ulcerative colitis patients. Clonal expansions reduced rectal repertoire diversity in acute severe colitis. Total lymphocyte DNA, not sorted subsets, was the template. Rectal pinch biopsies may have included blood-derived T cells, especially in patients with overt colitis.

Concerning this clone: Its antigen is as yet unknown.

Germline V CDR1 and CDR2: KGHSH, LQKENI. V shed 5 bases, J shed 2 bases, and the junction held 13 bases outside the gene matches. The CDR3 spans 17 residues. During colonoscopy, one to two rectal pinch biopsies were collected. Sequencing was performed with immunoSEQ multiplex PCR; in TCRdb, only in-frame clones are kept and a portion is missing. The table lists some 40,000 clones, over 70% of them singletons. The sequence was collected from a boy under 18 with severe ulcerative colitis. The chain employs TRBV18 and TRBJ2-3; the match to TRBD1 covers 7 bases. Material: gut tissue. CDR3 protein: CASSRDSRTRITDTQYF. CDR3 sequence (DNA): TGTGCCAGCTCAAGGGACAGCCGAACTCGTATCACAGATACGCAGTATTTT.